These 25 T cell receptor beta chains were all obtained from the same sample, sequenced in a study of blood T cell repertoires in COVID-19. Method: immunoSEQ multiplex PCR; TCRdb's copy keeps in-frame clones and lacks some. The sample holds about 290,000 clones, around four fifths seen once. What was sequenced was peripheral blood. The source is a woman in her fifties or sixties with active or convalescent COVID-19.

The chain has TRBV28 and TRBJ1-2; D ambiguous. Between the trimmed V and J ends, which lost 5 bases and 7 bases, there was a span of 20 bases. CDR1 MDHEN and CDR2 SYDVKM come from the germline V gene. The CDR3 length is 15 residues. The CDR3 spells CASSPPGSSPFGYTF. The DNA of the CDR3 is TGTGCCAGCAGTCCTCCCGGGTCGAGCCCTTTTGGCTACACCTTC.

The genes are TRBV29-1 and TRBJ2-2; no firm D call. With 7 bases removed from V and 0 bases from J, the gap between germline ends came to 12 bases. The V gene's germline CDR1 is SQVTM and CDR2 ANQGSEA. The CDR3 runs 14 residues. CDR3 in DNA: TGCAGCGGCCTAACAGAGTCGAACACCGGGGAGCTGTTTTTT. Residues: CSGLTESNTGELFF.

The chain uses TRBV2 and TRBJ2-2, with 8 bases matching TRBD2. V lost 2 bases to trimming and J lost 7 bases; unmatched junction nucleotides: 9. This CDR3 is 16 amino acids long. Germline V lookup: CDR1 SNHLY, CDR2 FYNNEI. The CDR3 nucleotides are TGTGCCAGCAGTGAACCCGGGAGGGCCAGTCTCGGGGAGCTGTTTTTT. Its protein product is CASSEPGRASLGELFF. Filled out from reference TRBV2 and TRBJ2-2, the complete variable domain reads EPEVTQTPSHQVTQMGQEVILRCVPISNHLYFYWYRQILGQKVEFLVSFYNNEISEKSEIFDDQFSVERPDGSNFTLKIRSTKLEDSAMYFCASSEPGRASLGELFFGEGSRLTVL.

J is TRBJ2-1 and V is TRBV5-1, with no clear D. The CDR3 runs to 14 residues. Trimming took off 4 bases at V and 0 bases at J, with 8 bases between the two ends. CDR1 SGHRS and CDR2 YFSETQ come from the germline V gene. The CDR3 loop reads CASSKASSYNEQFF. The DNA of the CDR3 is TGCGCCAGCAGCAAGGCTAGCTCCTACAATGAGCAGTTCTTC.

The chain employs TRBV2 and TRBJ2-7; D gene ambiguous. The CDR3 has 11 residues. V shed 6 bases and J shed 7 bases, with 10 bases lying between them. Germline-derived CDR1 and CDR2 are SNHLY and FYNNEI. The chain's CDR3 is CASSAGEEQYF. In nucleotides, the CDR3 is TGTGCCAGCAGCGCCGGAGAGGAGCAGTACTTC.

The chain links TRBV5-6 to TRBJ1-1; 8 nucleotides align to TRBD1. The junction had 8 bases not matched to a gene; V was cut back by 3 bases and J by 7 bases. CDR3 length: 14 residues. Per germline, CDR1 SGHDT and CDR2 YYEEEE. CDR3 DNA: TGTGCCAGCAGCTCCCGGACAGGGAGGAGTGAAGCTTTCTTT. Residues: CASSSRTGRSEAFF.

This sequence joins TRBV30 and TRBJ1-2, with D possibly being TRBD1 (6 bases). The germline CDR1 and CDR2 sequences are GTSNPN and SVGIG (reference sequence). This CDR3 region has 13 residues. V shed 8 bases and J shed 4 bases, with 17 bases lying between them. The CDR3 sequence: CAPGPQGSYGYTF. The DNA of the CDR3 is TGTGCCCCCGGCCCCCAGGGGAGCTATGGCTACACCTTC. Variable domain in full (rest from reference TRBV30 and TRBJ1-2): SQTIHQWPATLVQPVGSPLSLECTVEGTSNPNLYWYRQAAGRGLQLLFYSVGIGQISSEVPQNLSASRPQDRQFILSSKKLLLSDSGFYLCAPGPQGSYGYTFGSGTRLTVV.

The gene calls are TRBV27 and TRBJ1-2; TRBD1 might be the D (5 bases). The germline V and J ends were trimmed by 3 bases and 4 bases, with 12 bases remaining between them. Germline CDR1 reads MNHEY; CDR2 reads SMNVEV (reference sequence). The CDR3 has 14 residues. DNA of the CDR3: TGTGCCAGCAGTTTGGTATCGGGGGGCTATGGCTACACCTTC. It specifies CASSLVSGGYGYTF.

The V and J genes are TRBV29-1 and TRBJ2-5, with D possibly being TRBD1 (6 bases). Germline lookup yields CDR1 SQVTM and CDR2 ANQGSEA. V was cut by 8 bases and J by 4 bases, with 23 bases left in between. The CDR3 runs 15 residues. CDR3 coding DNA: TGCAGCTCCGATGCCGGCAGGGGCGACAGAGAGACCCAGTACTTC. Translation: CSSDAGRGDRETQYF.

The J gene is TRBJ2-7, the V gene TRBV28, with TRBD2 identical over 11 bases. Germline V gives CDR1 MDHEN, CDR2 SYDVKM. V was clipped by 6 bases and J by 1 base; unmatched bases: 5. The CDR3 has 15 amino acids. The CDR3 DNA reads TGTGCCAGCAGCCAAGGGACTAGCGGTTCCTACGAGCAGTACTTC. It translates to CASSQGTSGSYEQYF.

CDR3 region: CASSDPGRSYEQYF. CDR3 DNA: TGCGCCAGCAGTGATCCGGGAAGGTCCTACGAGCAGTACTTC. The chain has TRBV10-2 and TRBJ2-7, with D tentatively TRBD2 (5 bases). Trimming stripped 3 bases from V and 1 base from J, with 10 bases between. Germline V gives CDR1 WSHSY, CDR2 SAAADI. CDR3 length: 14 residues.

Of note for this clone: This sample includes further DNA sequences coding for the same CDR3. This chain connects TRBV9 to TRBJ1-2; possible D gene TRBD1, 5 bases. Trimming took off 0 bases at V and 8 bases at J, with 11 bases between the two ends. There are 13 residues in the CDR3. Germline CDR1 is SGDLS and CDR2 is YYNGEE. CDR3: CASSVGQGGGYTF. CDR3 nucleotide sequence: TGTGCCAGCAGCGTAGGGCAGGGAGGCGGCTACACCTTC.

The chain carries TRBV19 and TRBJ1-1, with 11 bases aligning to TRBD1. The CDR3 is 16 amino acids. CDR1 and CDR2 from the germline V gene are LNHDA and SQIVND (reference sequence). V dropped 9 bases and J dropped 5; count of bases not matched to a gene: 14. The CDR3 sequence: CASIGQGAEGGTEAFF. The CDR3, as DNA: TGTGCCAGCATTGGACAGGGGGCCGAGGGGGGGACTGAAGCTTTCTTT. Full variable domain (rest looked up from reference TRBV19 and TRBJ1-1): DGGITQSPKYLFRKEGQNVTLSCEQNLNHDAMYWYRQDPGQGLRLIYYSQIVNDFQKGDIAEGYSVSREKKESFPLTVTSAQKNPTAFYLCASIGQGAEGGTEAFFGQGTRLTVV.

A single count supports this clone. The V call is TRBV27, the J call TRBJ2-7, with 11 bases identical to TRBD2. The CDR3 sequence is 14 residues long. V lost 3 bases and J lost 6; bases outside the gene matches: 4. Germline CDR1 reads MNHEY; CDR2 reads SMNVEV (reference sequence). CDR3 DNA sequence: TGTGCCAGCAGTTTGTCACTAGCGGGAGTCGAGCAGTACTTC. It encodes CASSLSLAGVEQYF.

The J gene is TRBJ2-2, the V gene TRBV19; D gene unclear. The CDR3 totals 13 residues. Per germline, CDR1 LNHDA and CDR2 SQIVND (reference sequence). V was cut by 6 bases and J by 3 bases, with 8 bases left in between. Here the CDR3 reads CASRKQYTGELFF. The CDR3 DNA is TGTGCCAGTAGGAAACAGTACACCGGGGAGCTGTTTTTT.

For this clone: Additional DNA sequences in this sample encode the identical CDR3. The rearrangement joins TRBV27 to TRBJ1-5, with 7 bases identical to TRBD1. There are 14 residues in the CDR3. Germline-derived CDR1 and CDR2 are MNHEY and SMNVEV (reference sequence). After removal of 5 bases from V and 2 bases from J, the junction contained 3 bases not matched to a gene. The CDR3 loop is CASSPDRGNQPQHF. The CDR3 DNA reads TGTGCCAGCAGTCCAGACAGGGGCAATCAGCCCCAGCATTTT.

This clone was seen only once. V gene TRBV2 combines with J gene TRBJ1-2; the match to TRBD1 covers 8 bases. Germline V CDR1 and CDR2: SNHLY, FYNNEI. V lost 3 bases, J lost 14 bases, and 14 bases stayed unmatched. CDR3 length equals 14 residues. The CDR3 sequence is CASSDSESGGRKTF. The CDR3 nucleotides are TGTGCCAGCAGTGATTCGGAGTCAGGGGGCCGGAAAACCTTC.

J is TRBJ2-2 and V is TRBV2, with 8 bases matching TRBD1. Trimming took 6 bases from V and 1 from J; bases not matched to a gene: 7. Germline CDR1 is SNHLY and CDR2 is FYNNEI. The CDR3 contains 16 residues. CDR3 amino acids: CASSVGQGMNTGELFF. The DNA of the CDR3 is TGTGCCAGCAGCGTCGGACAGGGAATGAACACCGGGGAGCTGTTTTTT.

V and J are TRBV29-1 and TRBJ2-1, with D unclear. The CDR3 sequence is 13 residues long. From germline, CDR1 is SQVTM and CDR2 ANQGSEA. Trimming shortened V by 2 bases and J by 4 bases, and 9 bases separated the two germline ends. CDR3 sequence: CSVECGSYNEQFF. For the CDR3, the DNA is TGCAGCGTTGAATGCGGTTCGTACAATGAGCAGTTCTTC.

The V call is TRBV2, the J call TRBJ2-1; 8 positions match TRBD1. Looked up from germline, CDR1 is SNHLY and CDR2 is FYNNEI. The junction had 11 bases not matched to a gene; V was cut back by 8 bases and J by 5 bases. This CDR3 spans 15 amino acids. The CDR3 reads CASGLLQGVNNEQFF. CDR3 in DNA: TGTGCCAGCGGCCTGTTACAGGGGGTGAACAATGAGCAGTTCTTC.

The chain recombines TRBV2 with TRBJ2-2, with TRBD1 identical over 8 bases. V was pared by 4 bases and J by 2 bases, with 6 bases of the junction left unmatched. Germline-derived CDR1 and CDR2 are SNHLY and FYNNEI. The CDR3 covers 16 residues. Written as DNA, the CDR3 is TGTGCCAGCAGTGCGGTAGGGACAGGAAACACCGGGGAGCTGTTTTTT. Protein: CASSAVGTGNTGELFF.

The chain combines TRBV7-9 with TRBJ1-6; no clear D gene. This CDR3 contains 12 residues. Deletions cut 1 base from V and 8 bases from J, with 3 bases between. The germline gives CDR1 SEHNR, CDR2 FQNEAQ (reference sequence). CDR3 DNA sequence: TGTGCCAGCAGCTTAGTCGATTCACCCCTCCACTTT. Translation: CASSLVDSPLHF.

V usage is TRBV28 and J usage is TRBJ1-5, with D perhaps matching TRBD1 (5 bases). The CDR3 extends over 16 amino acids. Germline V gives CDR1 MDHEN, CDR2 SYDVKM. V lost 3 bases to trimming and J lost 0 bases, with 12 bases between them. Written as DNA, the CDR3 is TGTGCCAGCAGTTTGGCCATTAGGGGTAGCAATCAGCCCCAGCATTTT. As protein: CASSLAIRGSNQPQHF.

The chain employs TRBV2 and TRBJ2-7; TRBD1 matches at 8 bases. The CDR3 covers 12 residues. Looked up from germline, CDR1 is SNHLY and CDR2 is FYNNEI. V trimming: 8 bases; J trimming: 5 bases; junction bases outside the gene matches: 5. The CDR3 region is CASGKTGDEQYF. DNA for the CDR3: TGTGCCAGCGGCAAGACAGGGGACGAGCAGTACTTC.

This clone occurred many times. This CDR3 reads CASGGQNYEQYF. The CDR3 coding sequence is TGTGCCAGCGGGGGACAGAACTACGAGCAGTACTTC. The rearrangement uses TRBV11-2 and TRBJ2-7, with 7 nucleotides matching TRBD1. CDR3 length: 12 residues. From germline, CDR1 is SGHAT and CDR2 FQNNGV. The V and J ends lost 8 bases and 3 bases, in that order; junction bases with no gene match: 4.